A selection of T cell receptor beta chains follows, all from one sample in a study of cytomegalovirus exposure and HLA in healthy donors. The table came from immunoSEQ multiplex PCR; TCRdb's copy has only in-frame clones and leaves some out. The sample totals about 120,000 clones. Specimen: PBMCs. Receptors originate from a middle-aged woman in good health and CMV-seropositive. CDR3s include the opening cysteine and the closing phenylalanine or tryptophan. Each record gives: J gene, V gene, D gene, CDR3 DNA, CDR3 protein. The D gene is left open where the match is weak.

TRBJ2-2	TRBV14	TRBD2	TGTGCCAGCAGCCAAGGACGGCTAGCGGTAACCGGGGAGCTGTTTTTT	CASSQGRLAVTGELFF
TRBJ2-2	TRBV10-3	TRBD1	TGTGCCATCAGTGAAGGACAGGGGGCTGTTGGGGAGCTGTTTTTT	CAISEGQGAVGELFF
TRBJ2-1	TRBV5-1	-	TGCGCCAGCAAAGCCGGGACTGGCAACAATGAGCAGTTCTTC	CASKAGTGNNEQFF
TRBJ1-2	TRBV10-3	-	TGTGCCATCAGTGAACCAGGGGCCTATGGCTACACCTTC	CAISEPGAYGYTF
TRBJ2-5	TRBV7-7	-	TGTGCCAGCAGCCGGGGGACGCAAGAGACCCAGTACTTC	CASSRGTQETQYF
TRBJ2-7	TRBV19	TRBD2	TGTGCCAGTAGTCCGCGCCGGGGAGGGAGGGCCGAGTGGAGGCCTTACGAGCAGTACTTC	CASSPRRGGRAEWRPYEQYF
TRBJ2-1	TRBV2	-	TGTGCCAGCAGTTTGACAGGTTTCTACAATGAGCAGTTCTTC	CASSLTGFYNEQFF
TRBJ2-7	TRBV7-8	TRBD1	TGTGCCAGCAGGCCACAGGGGGCAGAGGAGTACTTC	CASRPQGAEEYF
TRBJ2-7	TRBV4-1	-	TGCGCCAGCAGCCAAGAGGGCCGGGAGCAGTACTTC	CASSQEGREQYF
TRBJ1-1	TRBV27	-	TGTGCCAGCAGTTTACCGGGAACGAACACTGAAGCTTTCTTT	CASSLPGTNTEAFF
TRBJ2-7	TRBV5-8	-	TGTGCCAGCAGCTTTCGGGGGACCTACGAGCAGTACTTC	CASSFRGTYEQYF
TRBJ2-3	TRBV5-4	TRBD2	TGTGCCAGCAGCGGACAACTAGCGGTAGATACGCAGTATTTT	CASSGQLAVDTQYF
TRBJ2-7	TRBV6-1	-	TGTGCCAGCAGTGAAACTAGGACTGGATCCTACGAGCAGTACTTC	CASSETRTGSYEQYF
TRBJ1-5	TRBV30	-	TGTGCCTGGAGTGGCGGCAGGGTTGATCAGCCCCAGCATTTT	CAWSGGRVDQPQHF
TRBJ1-3	TRBV19	-	TGTGCCAGTAGTATACGGGGATCTGGAAACACCATATATTTT	CASSIRGSGNTIYF
TRBJ1-2	TRBV28	TRBD1	TGTGCCAGCGGGCGGGACAGGCCCCTGGGGAGCTACACCTTC	CASGRDRPLGSYTF
TRBJ1-5	TRBV7-9	TRBD1	TGTGCCAGCGGACAGACAGGGCGGGGTCAGCCCCAGCATTTT	CASGQTGRGQPQHF
TRBJ2-7	TRBV19	TRBD2	TGTGCCAGTAGTAATACGGGAGGGACCTACGAGCAGTACTTC	CASSNTGGTYEQYF
TRBJ2-6	TRBV27	-	TGTGCCAGCAGTCTCCTCGGACAGCTCCCCTCTGGGGCCAACGTCCTGACTTTC	CASSLLGQLPSGANVLTF
TRBJ2-7	TRBV7-8	TRBD1	TGTGCCAGCAGCGGAGGACAGGGGGGCTCCTACGAGCAGTACTTC	CASSGGQGGSYEQYF
TRBJ1-2	TRBV7-3	-	TGTGCCAGCAGCTTAAGTCCCCTGGAGGGGCTATATGGCTACACCTTC	CASSLSPLEGLYGYTF
TRBJ2-1	TRBV7-7	-	TGTGCTAGCAGCCCACAGGGACCTTACAATGAGCAGTTCTTC	CASSPQGPYNEQFF
TRBJ2-3	TRBV27	-	TGTGCCAGCAGCCCCGTCGGGAACCCCGGAGATACGCAGTATTTT	CASSPVGNPGDTQYF
TRBJ2-7	TRBV25-1	TRBD1	TGTGCCAGCAGTGAAGTAGGGACAGGGACCTACGAGCAGTACTTC	CASSEVGTGTYEQYF
TRBJ2-5	TRBV5-4	-	TGTGCCAGCAGCTTGCAGGGGCAGGGTGAGACCCAGTACTTC	CASSLQGQGETQYF
TRBJ2-7	TRBV27	TRBD1	TGTGCCAGCAGTTTAGAGGGAGGGGGGACAGGGAACCCCTACGAGCAGTACTTC	CASSLEGGGTGNPYEQYF
TRBJ2-3	TRBV6-5	TRBD1	TGTGCCAGCAGCAGGGACAGGGGGGAGGCAGATACGCAGTATTTT	CASSRDRGEADTQYF
TRBJ2-7	TRBV10-2	TRBD1	TGCGCCAGCAGTGAGGGGGCAGGGGGCTCCTACGAGCAGTACTTC	CASSEGAGGSYEQYF
TRBJ1-5	TRBV4-3	-	TGCGCCAGCAGCCAAGACCTCGTCCAGCCCCAGCATTTT	CASSQDLVQPQHF